The rows below give T cell receptor beta chains drawn from one sample of a study of T cells in Graves' hyperthyroidism and ophthalmopathy. TCRdb re-called the multiplex PCR reads with MiXCR, one entry per CDR3 protein. The data contain around 430,000 distinct CDR3 sequences, about 16% of them seen just once; the ten biggest clones take up 32%. The specimen was blood. These receptors all stem from a young woman with Graves' hyperthyroidism. Both conserved end residues are part of each CDR3. D genes are given only for firm matches. The size of a clone is reported for some rows only, either as once, few or many, or as a class for expanded clones.

d_call clone_size j_call cdr3_length v_call cdr3_aa cdr3_nt
- - TRBJ2-2 19 TRBV30 CAWSSSPHWSTRGTGELFF TGTGCCTGGAGTTCCTCCCCTCACTGGAGCACGAGAGGGACCGGGGAGCTGTTTTTT
- - TRBJ1-4 16 TRBV7-9 CASSSTTGRTREKLFF TGTGCCAGCAGCTCAACTACAGGGCGAACGAGGGAAAAACTGTTTTTT
TRBD1 many TRBJ1-5 18 TRBV6-1 CASSDKPTGGTRNQPQHF TGTGCCAGCAGTGACAAGCCCACAGGGGGGACTCGAAATCAGCCCCAGCATTTT
TRBD2 many TRBJ2-3 16 TRBV20-1 CSASSRGGSSTDTQYF TGCAGTGCTAGTAGTCGGGGCGGGAGTTCTACAGATACGCAGTATTTT
- few TRBJ2-5 16 TRBV11-2 CASSLSFVDTGETQYF TGTGCCAGCAGCTTATCGTTCGTGGACACCGGGGAGACCCAGTACTTC
TRBD1 - TRBJ1-2 14 TRBV6-1 CARGRDSPDYGYTF TGTGCCAGGGGACGGGACAGCCCAGACTATGGCTACACCTTC
TRBD2 many TRBJ2-1 17 TRBV11-2 CASSSRLAHVQAGEQFF TGTGCCAGCAGCAGCAGACTAGCCCACGTACAAGCGGGTGAGCAGTTCTTC
TRBD1 few TRBJ1-5 16 TRBV18 CASSPPNRGRNQPQHF TGTGCCAGCTCACCACCGAACAGGGGGCGCAATCAGCCCCAGCATTTT
TRBD2 - TRBJ2-5 16 TRBV7-2 CASSRTSGRGGETQYF TGTGCCAGCAGCCGGACTAGCGGGAGAGGTGGGGAGACCCAGTACTTC
TRBD1 few TRBJ1-4 17 TRBV7-9 CASSLGGTGRANEKLFF TGTGCCAGCAGCTTAGGGGGGACAGGACGGGCTAATGAAAAACTGTTTTTT
TRBD2 - TRBJ2-7 15 TRBV27 CASSLALAGGYEQYF TGTGCCAGCAGTTTAGCTCTAGCGGGAGGATACGAGCAGTACTTC
TRBD1 few TRBJ1-6 15 TRBV6-1 CASRGRTGEGSPLHF TGTGCCAGCAGGGGCCGGACAGGGGAGGGTTCACCCCTCCACTTT
- many TRBJ1-1 12 TRBV20-1 CSGADSYTEAFF TGCAGTGGGGCGGACAGCTACACTGAAGCTTTCTTT
TRBD2 many TRBJ2-1 15 TRBV27 CASSLSRTSETEQFF TGTGCCAGCAGTTTAAGCCGGACTAGCGAAACTGAGCAGTTCTTC
- few TRBJ2-2 18 TRBV7-9 CASSLGYPPTASTGELFF TGTGCCAGCAGCTTGGGGTACCCCCCGACTGCGTCCACCGGGGAGCTGTTTTTT
TRBD2 - TRBJ2-7 13 TRBV19 CASSVGLAGEQYF TGTGCCAGTAGTGTCGGACTAGCTGGTGAGCAGTACTTC
- - TRBJ2-2 13 TRBV2 CASNDRNTGELFF TGTGCCAGCAATGACAGAAACACCGGGGAGCTGTTTTTT
- few TRBJ2-1 13 TRBV12-3/TRBV12-4 CASSTGEDNEQFF TGTGCCAGCAGTACGGGGGAGGACAATGAGCAGTTCTTC
- many TRBJ1-2 12 TRBV3-1 CASSAVPSDYTF TGTGCCAGCAGCGCCGTCCCATCGGACTACACCTTC
- many TRBJ2-4 14 TRBV20-1 CSAKDTLAKNIQYF TGCAGTGCTAAGGACACTCTAGCCAAAAACATTCAGTACTTC
TRBD2 few TRBJ2-1 18 TRBV6-6 CASSYSFGTSSSYNEQFF TGTGCCAGCAGTTACTCTTTTGGGACTAGTAGCTCCTACAATGAGCAGTTCTTC
- few TRBJ1-2 15 TRBV11-2 CASRYGRGANYGYTF TGTGCCAGCCGCTACGGGAGGGGCGCGAACTATGGCTACACCTTC
- many TRBJ2-7 15 TRBV5-1 CASSLLDSVGYEQYF TGCGCCAGCAGCTTGTTGGACTCTGTTGGATACGAGCAGTACTTC
- many TRBJ2-7 14 TRBV20-1 CSARGTGWVDEQYF TGCAGTGCTAGAGGAACGGGGTGGGTTGACGAGCAGTACTTC
- many TRBJ2-1 14 TRBV7-9 CASSLTGAVREQFF TGTGCCAGCAGCTTAACGGGAGCAGTGCGTGAGCAGTTCTTC
TRBD1 - TRBJ2-7 15 TRBV24-1 CATSEAGTGVNEQYF TGTGCCACCAGTGAAGCCGGGACAGGGGTTAACGAGCAGTACTTC
TRBD2 - TRBJ2-5 16 TRBV5-1 CASSLAPAGVTETQYF TGCGCCAGCAGCTTGGCCCCAGCGGGAGTAACCGAGACCCAGTACTTC
- many TRBJ2-5 15 TRBV20-1 CSAPPGGQGAMAQYF TGCAGTGCTCCCCCCGGGGGGCAGGGTGCCATGGCCCAGTACTTC
- - TRBJ2-2 15 TRBV5-1 CASSSWAGYTGELFF TGCGCCAGCAGCTCCTGGGCAGGATACACCGGGGAGCTGTTTTTT
- many TRBJ2-7 13 TRBV28 CAIFGGIPYEQYF TGTGCCATCTTTGGGGGGATCCCCTACGAGCAGTACTTC
- - TRBJ1-1 14 TRBV6-6 CASSYSPQQTEAFF TGTGCCAGCAGTTACTCTCCCCAGCAAACTGAAGCTTTCTTT
- - TRBJ2-2 14 TRBV7-6 CASSSSRDTGELFF TGTGCCAGCAGCTCCTCTCGGGACACCGGGGAGCTGTTTTTT
TRBD1 few TRBJ2-1 17 TRBV29-1 CSAASHRGASSYNEQFF TGCAGCGCTGCTTCCCACAGGGGGGCAAGCTCCTACAATGAGCAGTTCTTC
TRBD1 few TRBJ2-7 15 TRBV5-4 CASSNRDRALYEQYF TGTGCCAGCAGCAACCGGGACAGGGCTCTCTACGAGCAGTACTTC
- many TRBJ2-7 15 TRBV7-2 CASSPAPTGPTEQYF TGTGCCAGCAGCCCCGCCCCGACCGGGCCCACCGAGCAGTACTTC
- - TRBJ2-3 13 TRBV7-9 CAVNPGGEDTQYF TGTGCAGTAAACCCTGGGGGCGAAGATACGCAGTATTTT
- few TRBJ1-2 11 TRBV2 CATMGPGGYTF TGTGCCACCATGGGACCGGGTGGCTACACCTTC
TRBD2 many TRBJ2-2 16 TRBV3-1 CASSLGLAGDSGELFF TGTGCCAGCAGCCTGGGACTAGCGGGAGATTCCGGGGAGCTGTTTTTT
- many TRBJ2-5 12 TRBV12-3/TRBV12-4 CASSFARETQYF TGTGCCAGCAGTTTCGCTCGGGAGACCCAGTACTTC
- many TRBJ2-7 12 TRBV14 CASSRRVDEQYF TGTGCCAGCAGCCGTCGGGTGGACGAGCAGTACTTC
- - TRBJ2-7 12 TRBV10-1 CASSRAGREQYF TGCGCCAGCAGCCGGGCTGGACGGGAGCAGTACTTC
- few TRBJ2-1 13 TRBV9 CASSVVPLYEQFF TGTGCCAGCAGCGTAGTTCCCCTCTATGAGCAGTTCTTC
- - TRBJ2-1 14 TRBV3-1 CASSQVGRNNEQFF TGTGCCAGCAGCCAAGTCGGCCGCAACAATGAGCAGTTCTTC
- - TRBJ2-1 15 TRBV20-1 CSTLSLAGFNNEQFF TGCAGTACCTTAAGTTTGGCGGGATTTAACAATGAGCAGTTCTTC
TRBD1 few TRBJ2-6 18 TRBV30 CAWSVLGTGVRWANVLTF TGTGCCTGGAGTGTACTGGGGACAGGGGTACGCTGGGCCAACGTCCTGACTTTC
TRBD1 - TRBJ1-5 15 TRBV3-1 CASSRTGGAGQPQHF TGTGCCAGCAGCCGAACAGGGGGCGCGGGGCAGCCCCAGCATTTT
- many TRBJ2-2 14 TRBV30 CAWKPYRNTGELFF TGTGCCTGGAAACCGTACAGAAACACCGGGGAGCTGTTTTTT
- - TRBJ2-6 15 TRBV6-5 CASSYRVSGANVLTF TGTGCCAGCAGTTACAGGGTTTCGGGGGCCAACGTCCTGACTTTC
- - TRBJ2-1 13 TRBV6-9 CASSYGLGAEQFF TGTGCCAGCAGTTACGGGCTTGGGGCTGAGCAGTTCTTC
- many TRBJ1-2 12 TRBV28 CASSYRNYGYTF TGTGCCAGCAGTTACCGAAACTATGGCTACACCTTC
- few TRBJ1-3 19 TRBV18 CASSSTASTALSSGNTIYF TGTGCCAGCTCATCCACCGCATCGACAGCCCTTTCCTCTGGAAACACCATATATTTT
TRBD2 many TRBJ2-1 16 TRBV18 CASSPPAGGPYNEQFF TGTGCCAGCTCACCACCGGCGGGAGGGCCGTACAATGAGCAGTTCTTC
- few TRBJ1-4 15 TRBV5-1 CASSSTGTTNEKLFF TGCGCCAGCAGTTCCACAGGGACAACTAATGAAAAACTGTTTTTT